A single sample is the source of the 10 T cell receptor beta chains below, sequenced in a study of T cell responses to AZD1222 COVID-19 vaccine. Profiling relied on immunoSEQ multiplex PCR, and the TCRdb table lists in-frame clones only, not all of them. The table shows 150,000 to 180,000 clones, with 86% occurring only once. Sequencing used peripheral blood, obtained on day 0 of MenACWY control vaccination. The receptor set was obtained from an adult in good health.

The chain employs TRBV29-1 and TRBJ1-4; possible D gene TRBD1, 6 bases. There are 13 residues in the CDR3. Germline lookup yields CDR1 SQVTM and CDR2 ANQGSEA. The ends were cut back, 4 bases at V and 8 bases at J, with 14 bases in the middle. CDR3: CSVGTGLAEKLFF. DNA of the CDR3: TGCAGCGTTGGAACAGGGCTTGCGGAAAAACTGTTTTTT. The full variable domain, with the rest looked up from reference TRBV29-1 and TRBJ1-4, is SAVISQKPSRDICQRGTSLTIQCQVDSQVTMMFWYRQQPGQSLTLIATANQGSEATYESGFVIDKFPISRPNLTFSTLTVSNMSPEDSSIYLCSVGTGLAEKLFFGSGTQLSVL.

The chain uses TRBV27 and TRBJ2-7; D may be TRBD2 (5 bases). The CDR3 sequence is 13 residues long. CDR1 and CDR2 from the germline V gene are MNHEY and SMNVEV (reference sequence). Trimming removed 5 bases at V and 13 bases at J, with 21 bases between. Written as DNA, the CDR3 is TGTGCCAGCAGTCCACTAACTAGTCTTTTTGTCTACTTC. This codes for CASSPLTSLFVYF.

The rearrangement uses TRBV5-8 and TRBJ1-5; D is possibly TRBD1 (6 bases). Germline-derived CDR1 and CDR2 are SGHTS and YDEGEE. Trimming stripped 7 bases from V and 7 bases from J, with 15 bases between. This CDR3 comprises 13 residues. CDR3 sequence: CASPTGLGQPQHF. CDR3 nucleotide sequence: TGTGCCAGCCCTACAGGGTTAGGCCAGCCCCAGCATTTT.

The V gene is TRBV7-2, the J gene TRBJ1-5; unclear D gene. The CDR3 totals 14 residues. Trimming stripped 5 bases from V and 6 bases from J, with 14 bases between. CDR1 is SGHTA and CDR2 is FQGNSA in the germline V gene. The CDR3 spells CASSATGVIQPQHF. The CDR3 DNA reads as TGTGCCAGCAGCGCAACTGGGGTGATTCAGCCCCAGCATTTT. Variable domain in full (rest from reference TRBV7-2 and TRBJ1-5): GAGVSQSPSNKVTEKGKDVELRCDPISGHTALYWYRQSLGQGLEFLIYFQGNSAPDKSGLPSDRFSAERTGGSVSTLTIQRTQQEDSAVYLCASSATGVIQPQHFGDGTRLSIL.

The chain has TRBV27 and TRBJ2-7; 11 positions match TRBD1. J was trimmed by 2 bases and V by 6 bases; bases with no gene match: 3. Germline values: CDR1 MNHEY, CDR2 SMNVEV (reference sequence). CDR3 size: 14 residues. The CDR3 reads CASRPGQGAYEQYF. CDR3 in DNA: TGTGCCAGCAGACCGGGACAGGGGGCCTACGAGCAGTACTTC.

This chain links TRBV24-1 with TRBJ2-1; D not resolved. The V end lost 3 bases, the J end lost 12 bases, and 14 bases lay between the germline ends. CDR1 KGHDR and CDR2 SFDVKD come from the germline V gene. The CDR3 loop spans 13 amino acids. The DNA for the CDR3 is TGTGCCACCAGTGATATTGCCCTCTGGGGGCAGTTCTTC. Translation gives CATSDIALWGQFF.

The chain combines TRBV18 with TRBJ2-7; D gene ambiguous. The V end was cut by 0 bases, the J end by 2 bases, with 11 bases between. CDR1 is KGHSH, CDR2 LQKENI, per germline. The CDR3 runs to 15 residues. The CDR3 DNA sequence: TGTGCCAGCTCACCACCGCAGCCACAACCCTACGAGCAGTACTTC. This codes for CASSPPQPQPYEQYF.

CDR3 nucleotide sequence: TGTGCCAGCAGATTCGTCGACAGGGTCTACAATGAGCAGTTCTTC. It translates to CASRFVDRVYNEQFF. The V gene is TRBV28, the J gene TRBJ2-1, with TRBD1 identical over 7 bases. J was trimmed by 3 bases and V by 6 bases; bases with no gene match: 8. The germline V gene encodes CDR1 MDHEN and CDR2 SYDVKM. The length of the CDR3 is 15 residues.

The genes are TRBV30 and TRBJ1-4; no clear D gene. CDR1 is GTSNPN, CDR2 SVGIG, per germline (reference sequence). The CDR3 sequence is 12 residues long. The V end was cut by 4 bases, the J end by 8 bases, with 11 bases between. The CDR3 nucleotides are TGTGCCTGGAAGGGCCGGATAGAAAAACTGTTTTTT. It encodes CAWKGRIEKLFF.

The V and J genes are TRBV28 and TRBJ2-3; D perhaps matches TRBD2 (5 bases). V lost 5 bases, J lost 2 bases, and 5 bases lay in between. The CDR3 sequence is 12 residues long. Germline V gives CDR1 MDHEN, CDR2 SYDVKM. The CDR3 reads CASSDYTDTQYF. In DNA, the CDR3 is TGTGCCAGCAGTGACTACACAGATACGCAGTATTTT.